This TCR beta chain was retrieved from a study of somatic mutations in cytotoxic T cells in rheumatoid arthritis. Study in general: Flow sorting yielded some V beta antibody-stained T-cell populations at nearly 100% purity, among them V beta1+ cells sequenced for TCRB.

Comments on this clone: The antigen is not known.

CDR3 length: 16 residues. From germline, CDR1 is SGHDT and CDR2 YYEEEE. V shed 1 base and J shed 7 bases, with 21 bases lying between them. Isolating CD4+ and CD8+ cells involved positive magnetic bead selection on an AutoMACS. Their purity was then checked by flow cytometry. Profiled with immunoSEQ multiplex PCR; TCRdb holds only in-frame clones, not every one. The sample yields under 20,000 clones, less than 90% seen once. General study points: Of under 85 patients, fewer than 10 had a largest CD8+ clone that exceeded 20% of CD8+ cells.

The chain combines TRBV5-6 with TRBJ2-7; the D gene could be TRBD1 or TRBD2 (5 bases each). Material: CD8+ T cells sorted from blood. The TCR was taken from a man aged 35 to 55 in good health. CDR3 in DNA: TGTGCCAGCAGCTTGCGTTTCGGGGCCCTTACAACAGAGCAGTACTTC. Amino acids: CASSLRFGALTTEQYF.